This T cell receptor (beta chain) originates from a study of blood T cell repertoires in COVID-19 (dated by TCRdb to 2018 to 2020). General notes on the study: Collaborator samples came from the United States, Italy and Spain and covered acute and convalescent phases of COVID-19. The material from the prospective study consisted of cDNA or gDNA derived from T cells, B-cell-depleted T cells, or PBMCs. Subjects who had been exposed to COVID-19, were actively infected with it, or had recovered from it provided the deeply sampled blood TCRbeta repertoires that made up the dataset. The repertoires were released in a freely available public database meant as a resource for research on the immune response to SARS-CoV-2. The samples were drawn from the first 160 participants of the ongoing ImmuneRACE study and from 1,254 subjects provided by 6 global collaborators. The sample metadata nearly always contained a de-identified subject ID, COVID-19 status, age in years and sex. Where HLA class I and class II types were available, the types were taken from metadata supplied by the sample provider, not from assay-based typing.

TCRbeta CDR3 regions were amplified from genomic DNA by means of the immunoSEQ Assay, a bias-controlled multiplex PCR. As for the original processing: Within the assay, amplification of reference gene primers was used to estimate how many nucleated cells each sample contained. To quantify the absolute abundance of each unique TCRbeta CDR3 rearrangement, sequence reads were collapsed and filtered. For each sample, productive Simpson clonality was calculated as the square root of Simpson's diversity index across productive rearrangements. This immuneACCESS table, as held by TCRdb, lists in-frame sequences with V and J called but not all clones. Of the missing ones, under half trace to an unresolved V gene in checked studies; the others have no known cause. V, J and clone size are those of that table, while D and trimming were read from the DNA. This sample gives roughly 72,000 clones in total; 80% of them show up just once. The ten largest account for 18% of the sample.

On this clone itself: Its binding antigen is unknown. Base qualities are missing; no much larger clone stands one base away.

Results the study describes overall, beyond this receptor: The amount of clinical and demographic metadata varied by source and participant and was provided uncurated.

Samples from volunteer blood donors who had recovered from COVID-19 were contributed by a second Seattle source. Each collaborating institution followed its own protocols to collect whole blood in K2EDTA tubes. For TCRbeta analysis, collaborator samples were shipped as frozen whole blood, as isolated PBMCs, or as DNA extracted from either sample type. The sample taken for sequencing was peripheral blood. This TCR was recovered from a man between 65 and 85 years old who had recovered from COVID-19.

The DNA reads as follows: TGTGCCAGCAGCTTGACGGATCGGAGCGAGCAGTACTTC. It encodes CASSLTDRSEQYF. The V and J genes are TRBV5-4 and TRBJ2-7; no D gene call is confident. The germline V gene (reference sequence) sets CDR1 to SGHNT and CDR2 to YYREEE. Reading from cysteine to phenylalanine, the CDR3 counts 13 amino acids. The CDR3 DNA has 39 bases and is translated from base 1. V is reduced by 1 base and J by 6 bases, leaving a spacing of 11 bases between them.